Listed here is a single TCR beta chain. The sample is drawn from a study of patients and donors after allogeneic stem cell transplantation. From the RT-PCR reads, TCRdb called clonotypes with MiXCR, one entry per CDR3 protein. The sample yields over 65,000 distinct CDR3 sequences, about 30% seen once. The clonotype comes from a human donor who was either an allogeneic HSCT recipient or a stem cell or donor lymphocyte infusion donor (not recorded which). It is not recorded whose cells these are; they may come from a transplant donor. Sequenced sample: blood, either unsorted or a sorted T cell fraction (not recorded which).

CDR3 in DNA: TGTGCCAGCAGTAATATTCCCGGACAGGTCTATAATTCACCCCTCCACTTT. It yields the protein CASSNIPGQVYNSPLHF. The chain links TRBV27 to TRBJ1-6; TRBD1 aligns across 7 bases. The CDR3 loop spans 17 amino acids. The ends lost 5 bases at V and 3 bases at J; junction bases unmatched: 10. Germline CDR1 reads MNHEY; CDR2 reads SMNVEV (reference sequence).